Listed below are T cell receptor beta chains from one sample, sequenced in a study of T cell responses to AZD1222 COVID-19 vaccine. Sequencing used immunoSEQ multiplex PCR; TCRdb keeps in-frame clones, though not all of them. The table has 69,000 or so clones, 85% to 90% seen once. The sample was peripheral blood, taken 28 days after the second dose of the MenACWY control vaccine. Receptors were obtained from an adult who received the MenACWY meningococcal vaccine as a control. The CDR3 runs from the conserved cysteine through the conserved F or W. The D gene is left open where the match is weak. Clone size is stated in some rows and not others, as once, few, many or a class when expanded.

v_gene	abundance	j_gene	d_gene	CDR3nt	CDR3aa
TRBV2	.	TRBJ2-3	.	TGTGCCAGCAAGAGGGATCTCACAGATACGCAGTATTTT	CASKRDLTDTQYF
TRBV5-1	.	TRBJ1-1	TRBD1	TGCGCCAGCAGCACCGAGACAGGGGGTCACACTGAAGCTTTCTTT	CASSTETGGHTEAFF
TRBV25-1	.	TRBJ1-2	.	TGTGCCAGCAGCTATGGTAGCGGTGGCTACACCTTC	CASSYGSGGYTF
TRBV11-3	.	TRBJ2-6	.	TGTGCCAGCAGCGGCCCGTTCCTCTCTGGGGCCAACGTCCTGACTTTC	CASSGPFLSGANVLTF
TRBV4-3	.	TRBJ2-5	.	TGCGCCAGCAGCCTGCAGGAGAGCGAGACCCAGTACTTC	CASSLQESETQYF
TRBV27	.	TRBJ1-1	.	TGTGCCAGCAAACTCACGGGCCTCGGGGGCCTAGGGGCTTTCTTT	CASKLTGLGGLGAFF
TRBV5-1	.	TRBJ1-1	TRBD1	TGCGCCAGCAGCCCGGGACAGGGGAGGGGGACTCCCACTGAAGCTTTCTTT	CASSPGQGRGTPTEAFF
TRBV10-3	.	TRBJ1-2	.	TGTGCCATCAGTGAGAGCACAGAGTATGGCTACACCTTC	CAISESTEYGYTF
TRBV20-1	.	TRBJ1-3	.	TGCAGTGCTCCTTTTGGAAACACCATATATTTT	CSAPFGNTIYF
TRBV5-8	.	TRBJ2-7	TRBD2	TGTGCCAGCAGCCAACAATATGACGGGGGGGCCTACGAGCAGTACTTC	CASSQQYDGGAYEQYF
TRBV27	.	TRBJ2-3	TRBD2	TGTGCCAGCAGTGGCGGGACTAGCGCCTCAGGTTTAGATACGCAGTATTTT	CASSGGTSASGLDTQYF
TRBV10-2	.	TRBJ2-7	TRBD2	TGCGCCAGCACCCTAGCGGAAAACTCCTACGAGCAGTACTTC	CASTLAENSYEQYF
TRBV19	.	TRBJ2-5	.	TGTGCCAGCAGCAAGGTGGCGGGCCAAGAGACCCAGTACTTC	CASSKVAGQETQYF
TRBV5-1	.	TRBJ2-5	.	TGCGCCAGCAGCCTCGGACGTTTTCAAGAGACCCAGTACTTC	CASSLGRFQETQYF
TRBV6-5	.	TRBJ2-5	TRBD2	TGTGCCAGCAGTTATAGCGGGGATCAAGAGACCCAGTACTTC	CASSYSGDQETQYF
TRBV14	.	TRBJ1-5	.	TGTGCCAGCAGCCAAGATTCAACGGGCCCCAATAGCAATCAGCCCCAGCATTTT	CASSQDSTGPNSNQPQHF
TRBV7-9	.	TRBJ2-2	TRBD1	TGTGCCAGCAGCCTGGGACAGTCGAACACCGGGGAGCTGTTTTTT	CASSLGQSNTGELFF
TRBV7-2	.	TRBJ2-3	.	TGTGCCAGCAGCTTAGTAGTTAGCAGCACAGATACGCAGTATTTT	CASSLVVSSTDTQYF
TRBV5-4	.	TRBJ2-2	TRBD2	TGTGCCAGCAGCGTGAAGCTAGCGGGTGCGAACACCGGGGAGCTGTTTTTT	CASSVKLAGANTGELFF
TRBV2	.	TRBJ2-7	.	TGTGCCAGCAGTGTGGGGTTGGGAGATTCCGAGCAGTACTTC	CASSVGLGDSEQYF
TRBV5-3	.	TRBJ2-1	.	TGTGCCAGAAGCTTGGGCACAGGTGTGGGTGAGCAGTTCTTC	CARSLGTGVGEQFF
TRBV18	.	TRBJ2-1	TRBD2	TGTGCCAGCTCACCAGGGACTAGCGGGAGGGCCATCAATGAGCAGTTCTTC	CASSPGTSGRAINEQFF
TRBV4-3	.	TRBJ2-7	.	TGCGCCAGCAGCCAAGAAGGGTGGGAGGAGCAGTACTTC	CASSQEGWEEQYF
TRBV15	.	TRBJ2-7	.	TGTGCCACCAGCAGCCTACGGGACGGACTCTCCGAGCAGTACTTC	CATSSLRDGLSEQYF
TRBV30	.	TRBJ2-7	.	TGTGCCTGGACTAGAGGGGGGGACGAGCAGTACTTC	CAWTRGGDEQYF
TRBV20-1	.	TRBJ2-1	.	TGCAGTGCTAGTGACCGGGACTCCCGGAGATCCTACAATGAGCAGTTCTTC	CSASDRDSRRSYNEQFF
TRBV5-1	.	TRBJ2-7	TRBD1	TGCGCCAGCAGCTTTGGACAGGGAGTTTACGAGCAGTACTTC	CASSFGQGVYEQYF
TRBV7-8	.	TRBJ1-1	TRBD1	TGTGCCAGCAGCTCGCAGGGGGCCGGGTACACTGAAGCTTTCTTT	CASSSQGAGYTEAFF
TRBV7-2	.	TRBJ2-3	.	TGTGCCAGCAGCTTAGCCCGACTAGGAACACTCAGCCCGGCGCAGTATTTT	CASSLARLGTLSPAQYF
TRBV7-2	.	TRBJ1-1	.	TGTGCCAGCAGCCTTACGCAGGGGAATACTGAAGCTTTCTTT	CASSLTQGNTEAFF
TRBV5-1	once	TRBJ1-1	.	TGCGCCAGCCTACCCGACACGGAGAACGCTGAAGCTTTCTTT	CASLPDTENAEAFF
TRBV25-1	.	TRBJ1-2	TRBD1	TGTGCCAGCAGTGCCAGGTCAGGGGGGGATGGCTACACCTTC	CASSARSGGDGYTF
TRBV12-3/TRBV12-4	few	TRBJ1-2	TRBD1	TGTGCCAGCAGTTTGACAGGGGGGTATGGCTACACCTTC	CASSLTGGYGYTF
TRBV28	.	TRBJ1-4	.	TGTGCCAGCAGTTTTTTCGGTGCAACTAATGAAAAACTGTTTTTT	CASSFFGATNEKLFF
TRBV9	.	TRBJ1-1	.	TGTGCCAGCAGCGCTCAGGTAAGCACTGAAGCTTTCTTT	CASSAQVSTEAFF
TRBV3-1/TRBV3-2	.	TRBJ2-4	.	TGTGCCAGCAGCCAGGACTCAGGGACCTCGAACATTCAGTACTTC	CASSQDSGTSNIQYF
TRBV5-5	.	TRBJ2-7	.	TGTGCCAGCAGCTTGAGTTTGGGGGAGGCCTACGAGCAGTACTTC	CASSLSLGEAYEQYF
TRBV18	.	TRBJ1-1	.	TGTGCCAGCTCACCAGGGCAGGGCTTGGGTTACAACACTGAAGCTTTCTTT	CASSPGQGLGYNTEAFF
TRBV18	.	TRBJ2-5	.	TGTGCCAGCTCACATTCCGGGGAAGGAGAGACCCAGTACTTC	CASSHSGEGETQYF
TRBV15	.	TRBJ1-1	.	TGTGCCACCAGCAGAGATTCGACACTCGCTCGCTTT	CATSRDSTLARF
TRBV7-7	.	TRBJ2-5	.	TGTGCTAGCAGCTTAGGCGGCCGGGGACAATTAGAGACCCAGTACTTC	CASSLGGRGQLETQYF
TRBV7-2	.	TRBJ1-1	.	TGTGCCAGCAGCAGGGGGGGTCCCACTGAAGCTTTCTTT	CASSRGGPTEAFF
TRBV11-2	.	TRBJ2-1	.	TGTGCCAGCAGCTTAGATGTGCAGGGTAGCACTGAGCAGTTCTTC	CASSLDVQGSTEQFF
TRBV5-4	.	TRBJ2-5	TRBD2	TGTGCCAGCAGCCCCCGACGCGGGAGCCAAGAGACCCAGTACTTC	CASSPRRGSQETQYF
TRBV7-2	.	TRBJ2-3	TRBD1	TGTGCCAGCAGCTTGGGGACAGGTTACACAGATACGCAGTATTTT	CASSLGTGYTDTQYF
TRBV7-2	.	TRBJ1-2	.	TGTGCCAGCAGCTTTCCGACAGGACGGAACTATGGCTACACCTTC	CASSFPTGRNYGYTF
TRBV4-3	.	TRBJ2-5	.	TGCGCCAGCAGCCAAGATTGGGGGGATCAGGGGACCCAGTACTTC	CASSQDWGDQGTQYF
TRBV7-2	.	TRBJ1-5	.	TGTGCCAGCAGCTTATGGGGATCTAGCAATCAGCCCCAGCATTTT	CASSLWGSSNQPQHF
TRBV28	.	TRBJ1-2	.	TGTGCCAGCGACTCTGGGCAGATCTATGGCTACACCTTC	CASDSGQIYGYTF
TRBV10-3	.	TRBJ1-5	.	TGTGCCATCAGTGTCGGGGACCAAGCCCAGCCCCAGCATTTT	CAISVGDQAQPQHF
TRBV28	once	TRBJ2-7	TRBD1	TGTGCCAGCAGTTCCGGGACAGGGGCCTACGAGCAGTACTTC	CASSSGTGAYEQYF
TRBV3-1/TRBV3-2	.	TRBJ2-5	.	TGTGCCAGCAGCCAAGGGAGAGGAGGGGGAGAGACCCAGTACTTC	CASSQGRGGGETQYF
TRBV6-5	.	TRBJ2-1	TRBD2	TGTGCCAGCAGCCGGACTAGCGGCCAGAGGGAGCAGTTCTTC	CASSRTSGQREQFF
TRBV7-2	.	TRBJ1-5	TRBD1	TGTGCCAGCAGCACCTCGACAGGGGGAAATCAGCCCCAGCATTTT	CASSTSTGGNQPQHF